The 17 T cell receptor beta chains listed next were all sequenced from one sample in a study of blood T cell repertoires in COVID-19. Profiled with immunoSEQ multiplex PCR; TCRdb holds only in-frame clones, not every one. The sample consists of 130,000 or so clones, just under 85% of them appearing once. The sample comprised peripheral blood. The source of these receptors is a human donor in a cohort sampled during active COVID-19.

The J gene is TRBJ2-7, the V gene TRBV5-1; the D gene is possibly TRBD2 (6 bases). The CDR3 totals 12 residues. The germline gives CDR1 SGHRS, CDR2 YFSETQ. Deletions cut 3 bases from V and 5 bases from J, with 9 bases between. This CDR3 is CASSSEGHEQYF. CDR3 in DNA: TGCGCCAGCAGCTCGGAGGGCCACGAGCAGTACTTC.

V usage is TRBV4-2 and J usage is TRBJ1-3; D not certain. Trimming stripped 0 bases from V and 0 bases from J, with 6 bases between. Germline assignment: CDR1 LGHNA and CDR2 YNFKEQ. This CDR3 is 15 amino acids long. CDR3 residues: CASSQDFSSGNTIYF. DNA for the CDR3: TGTGCCAGCAGCCAAGATTTCAGCTCTGGAAACACCATATATTTT.

Written as DNA, the CDR3 is TGTGCCACCAGCAGACAGGGGGCAGATAATGAAAAACTGTTTTTT. It translates to CATSRQGADNEKLFF. The chain uses TRBV15 and TRBJ1-4; 8 bases fit TRBD1. The V and J ends lost 2 bases and 4 bases, in that order; junction bases with no gene match: 3. The CDR3 contains 15 residues. Germline loops: CDR1 LNHNV, CDR2 YYDKDF (reference sequence).

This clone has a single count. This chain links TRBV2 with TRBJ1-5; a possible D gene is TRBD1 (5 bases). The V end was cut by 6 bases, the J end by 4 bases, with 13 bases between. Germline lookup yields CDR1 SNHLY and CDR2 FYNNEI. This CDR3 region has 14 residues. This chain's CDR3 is CASSENNRNQPQHF. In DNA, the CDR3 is TGTGCCAGCAGCGAAAATAACAGGAATCAGCCCCAGCATTTT.

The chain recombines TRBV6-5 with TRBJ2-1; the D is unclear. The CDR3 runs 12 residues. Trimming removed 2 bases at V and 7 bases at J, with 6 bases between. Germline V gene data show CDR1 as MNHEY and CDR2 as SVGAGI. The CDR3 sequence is CASSYPGNEQFF. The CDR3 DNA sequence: TGTGCCAGCAGTTACCCCGGGAATGAGCAGTTCTTC.

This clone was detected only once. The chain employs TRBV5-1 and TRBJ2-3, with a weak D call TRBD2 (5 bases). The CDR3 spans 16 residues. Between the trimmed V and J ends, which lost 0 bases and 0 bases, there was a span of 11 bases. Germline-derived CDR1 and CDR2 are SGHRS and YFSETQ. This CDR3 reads CASSLGAWTSTDTQYF. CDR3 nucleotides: TGCGCCAGCAGCTTGGGGGCCTGGACTAGCACAGATACGCAGTATTTT.

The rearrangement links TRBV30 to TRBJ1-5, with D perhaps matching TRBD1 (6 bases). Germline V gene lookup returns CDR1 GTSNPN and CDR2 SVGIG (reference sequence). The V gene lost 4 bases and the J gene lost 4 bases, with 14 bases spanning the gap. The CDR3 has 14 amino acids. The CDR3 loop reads CAWTTTGSNQPQHF. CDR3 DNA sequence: TGTGCCTGGACCACGACAGGCTCAAATCAGCCCCAGCATTTT. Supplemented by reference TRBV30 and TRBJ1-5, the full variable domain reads SQTIHQWPATLVQPVGSPLSLECTVEGTSNPNLYWYRQAAGRGLQLLFYSVGIGQISSEVPQNLSASRPQDRQFILSSKKLLLSDSGFYLCAWTTTGSNQPQHFGDGTRLSIL.

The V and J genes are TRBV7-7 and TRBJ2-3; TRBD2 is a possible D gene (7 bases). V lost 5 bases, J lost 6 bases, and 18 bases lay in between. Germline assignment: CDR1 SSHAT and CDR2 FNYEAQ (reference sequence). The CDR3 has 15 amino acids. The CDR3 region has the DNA TGTGCCAGCAGCCCTGGAGGGGGGGTTGGCGATACGCAGTATTTT. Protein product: CASSPGGGVGDTQYF.

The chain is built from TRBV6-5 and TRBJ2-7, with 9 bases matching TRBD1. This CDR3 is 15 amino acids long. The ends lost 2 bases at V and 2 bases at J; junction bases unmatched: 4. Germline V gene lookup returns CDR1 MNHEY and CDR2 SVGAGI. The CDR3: CASSYRGQGTYEQYF. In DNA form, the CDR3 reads TGTGCCAGCAGTTACCGCGGACAGGGGACCTACGAGCAGTACTTC.

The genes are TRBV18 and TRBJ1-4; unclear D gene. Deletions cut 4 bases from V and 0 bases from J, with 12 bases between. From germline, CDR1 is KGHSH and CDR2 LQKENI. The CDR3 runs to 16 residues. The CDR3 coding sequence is TGTGCCAGCTCACTTCAGAATTTTCCAACTAATGAAAAACTGTTTTTT. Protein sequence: CASSLQNFPTNEKLFF.

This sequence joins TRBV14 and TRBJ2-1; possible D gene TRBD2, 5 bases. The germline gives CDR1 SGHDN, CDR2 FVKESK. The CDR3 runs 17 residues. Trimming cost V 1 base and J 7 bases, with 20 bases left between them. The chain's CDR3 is CASSQAASYGRKNEQFF. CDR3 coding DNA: TGTGCCAGCAGCCAAGCTGCTAGCTACGGGCGCAAGAATGAGCAGTTCTTC.

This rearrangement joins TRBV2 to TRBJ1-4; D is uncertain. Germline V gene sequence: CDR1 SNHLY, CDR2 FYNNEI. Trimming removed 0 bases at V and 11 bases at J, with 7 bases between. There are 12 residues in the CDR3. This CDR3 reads CASSEALRKLFF. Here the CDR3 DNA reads TGTGCCAGCAGTGAAGCGCTTCGGAAACTGTTTTTT.

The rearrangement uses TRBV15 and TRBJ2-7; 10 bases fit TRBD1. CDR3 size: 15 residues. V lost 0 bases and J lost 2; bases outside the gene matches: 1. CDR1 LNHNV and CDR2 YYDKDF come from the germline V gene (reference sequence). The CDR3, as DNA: TGTGCCACCAGCAGAGATGGACAGGGGGCCTACGAGCAGTACTTC. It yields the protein CATSRDGQGAYEQYF.

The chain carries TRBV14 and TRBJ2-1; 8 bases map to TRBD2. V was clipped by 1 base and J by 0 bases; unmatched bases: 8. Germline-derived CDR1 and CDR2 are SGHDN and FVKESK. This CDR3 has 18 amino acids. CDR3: CASSQVSGGASSYNEQFF. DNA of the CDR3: TGTGCCAGCAGCCAAGTGTCCGGGGGGGCGAGCTCCTACAATGAGCAGTTCTTC.

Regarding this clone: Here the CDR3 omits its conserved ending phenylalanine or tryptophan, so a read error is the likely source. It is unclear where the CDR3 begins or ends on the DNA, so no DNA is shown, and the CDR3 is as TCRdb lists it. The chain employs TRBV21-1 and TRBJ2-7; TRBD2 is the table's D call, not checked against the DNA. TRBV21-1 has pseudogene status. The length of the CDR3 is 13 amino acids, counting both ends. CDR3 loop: CASSKKPDWRGKS.

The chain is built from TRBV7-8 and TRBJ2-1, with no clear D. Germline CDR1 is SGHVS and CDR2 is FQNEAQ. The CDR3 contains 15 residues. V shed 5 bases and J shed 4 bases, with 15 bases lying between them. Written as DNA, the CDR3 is TGTGCCAGCAGCCCTACAGAGTCAAGGTACAATGAGCAGTTCTTC. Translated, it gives CASSPTESRYNEQFF.

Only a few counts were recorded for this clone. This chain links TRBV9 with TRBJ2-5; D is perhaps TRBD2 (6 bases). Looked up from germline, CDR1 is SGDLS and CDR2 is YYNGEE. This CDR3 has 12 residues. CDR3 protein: CLEGDRGETQYF. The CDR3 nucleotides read TGTCTTGAAGGGGATCGGGGGGAGACCCAGTACTTC. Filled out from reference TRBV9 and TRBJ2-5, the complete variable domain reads DSGVTQTPKHLITATGQRVTLRCSPRSGDLSVYWYQQSLDQGLQFLIQYYNGEERAKGNILERFSAQQFPDLHSELNLSSLELGDSALYFCLEGDRGETQYFGPGTRLLVL.